This T cell receptor beta chain was retrieved from a study of control samples from healthy donors and cancer patients. This CDR3 region has 16 residues. The germline V and J ends were trimmed by 1 base and 0 bases, with 13 bases remaining between them. Germline CDR1 reads MGHRA; CDR2 reads YSYEKL. Libraries were prepared by immunoSEQ multiplex PCR; TCRdb keeps only in-frame clonotypes and omits some of them. The table records about 410,000 clones, 80% to 95% of them present only once. V gene TRBV4-1 combines with J gene TRBJ2-7, with D maybe TRBD2 (5 bases). Sequenced material: PBMCs. The TCR was taken from a middle-aged man with head and neck cancer. The CDR3 sequence is CASSQVPFRGSYEQYF. The DNA of the CDR3 is TGCGCCAGCAGCCAAGTCCCCTTCCGGGGCTCCTACGAGCAGTACTTC.